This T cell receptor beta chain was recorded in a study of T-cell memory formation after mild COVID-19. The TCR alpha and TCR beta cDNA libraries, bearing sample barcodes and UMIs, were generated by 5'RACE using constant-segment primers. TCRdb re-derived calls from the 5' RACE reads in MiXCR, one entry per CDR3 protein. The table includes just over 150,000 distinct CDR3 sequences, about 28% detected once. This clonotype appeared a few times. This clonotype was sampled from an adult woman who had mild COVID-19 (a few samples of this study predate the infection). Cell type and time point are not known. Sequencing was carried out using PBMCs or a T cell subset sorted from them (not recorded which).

This chain's CDR3 is CASDSLLPRGDEQFF. CDR3 coding DNA: TGTGCCAGCGATAGCCTCCTGCCCCGGGGCGATGAGCAGTTCTTC. V and J are TRBV5-6 and TRBJ2-1; either TRBD1 or TRBD2 may supply D (5 bases each). The CDR3 consists of 15 residues. CDR1 SGHDT and CDR2 YYEEEE come from the germline V gene. The V end lost 7 bases, the J end lost 8 bases, and 22 bases lay between the germline ends.